The TCR beta chain under discussion was sequenced for a study of early T cells in non-severe SARS-CoV-2 infection. Study-level background: RNA in bulk from unsorted whole blood was sequenced, and chains were unpaired.

This clonotype was observed at least ten times. The CDR3 consists of 13 residues. Between the trimmed V and J ends, which lost 6 bases and 4 bases, there was a span of 11 bases. TCRdb ran MiXCR on the 5' RACE reads and lists one entry per CDR3 protein. The sample has over 90,000 distinct CDR3 sequences; about an eighth are singletons. The sample comprised whole blood. The chain is built from TRBV12-3 or TRBV12-4 and TRBJ2-3, with a weak D call TRBD2 (6 bases). The sequence came from an adult who was a healthcare worker with PCR-confirmed SARS-CoV-2 infection or an uninfected control (not recorded which). The CDR3 sequence is CASRLLAADTQYF. The CDR3 bases are TGTGCCAGCAGACTACTAGCTGCAGATACGCAGTATTTT.